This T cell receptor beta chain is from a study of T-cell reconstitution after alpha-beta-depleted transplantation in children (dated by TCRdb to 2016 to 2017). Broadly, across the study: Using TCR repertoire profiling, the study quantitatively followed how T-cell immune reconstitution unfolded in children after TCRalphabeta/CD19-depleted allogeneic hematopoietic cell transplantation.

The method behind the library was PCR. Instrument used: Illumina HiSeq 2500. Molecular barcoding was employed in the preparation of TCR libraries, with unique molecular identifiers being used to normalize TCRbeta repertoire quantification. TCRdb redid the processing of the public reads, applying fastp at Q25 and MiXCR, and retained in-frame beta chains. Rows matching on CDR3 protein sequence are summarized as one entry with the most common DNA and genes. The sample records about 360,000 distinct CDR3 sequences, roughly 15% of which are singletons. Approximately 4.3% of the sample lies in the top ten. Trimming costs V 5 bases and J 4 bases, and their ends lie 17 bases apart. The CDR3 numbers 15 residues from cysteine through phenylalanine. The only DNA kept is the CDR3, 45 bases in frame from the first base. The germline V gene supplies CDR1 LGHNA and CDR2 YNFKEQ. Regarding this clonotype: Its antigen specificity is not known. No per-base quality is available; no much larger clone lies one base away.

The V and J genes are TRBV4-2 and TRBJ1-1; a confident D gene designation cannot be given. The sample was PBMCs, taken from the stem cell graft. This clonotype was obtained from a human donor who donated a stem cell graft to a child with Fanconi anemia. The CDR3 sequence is CASSEDWAHSTEAFF. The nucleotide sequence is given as TGTGCCAGCAGCGAGGATTGGGCGCATTCCACTGAAGCTTTCTTT.